This T cell receptor (beta chain) derives from a study of T-cell memory formation after mild COVID-19. For the study at large: There were largely donor-specific TCR clusters. Study-wide results and caveats: Contracting clones from day 15 to 85 had balanced CD4/CD8; later expanders favoured CD4+. Within pre-infection memory, some responding clones were found, suggesting cross-reactive memory joined.

On this clonotype: As yet, its antigen is unknown.

V lost 2 bases, J lost 0 bases, and 17 bases lay in between. Looked up from germline, CDR1 is LNHDA and CDR2 is SQIVND (reference sequence). The CDR3 is made up of 17 amino acids. The 5'RACE method, run with constant-segment primers, produced TCR alpha and TCR beta cDNA libraries (carrying sample barcodes and UMIs). TCRdb independently ran MiXCR on the 5' RACE reads; one entry per CDR3 protein. The repertoire holds approximately 400,000 distinct CDR3 sequences, with roughly 24% as singletons. The specimen sequenced was PBMCs or a T cell subset sorted from them (not recorded which). This clonotype was obtained from an adult woman who had mild COVID-19 (a few samples of this study predate the infection). Cell type and time point are not known. The chain joins TRBV19 to TRBJ2-7; D uncertain. The CDR3, as DNA: TGTGCCAGTAGTATAACGGCAGGTACATTCGTCTCCTACGAGCAGTACTTC. Its translation: CASSITAGTFVSYEQYF.